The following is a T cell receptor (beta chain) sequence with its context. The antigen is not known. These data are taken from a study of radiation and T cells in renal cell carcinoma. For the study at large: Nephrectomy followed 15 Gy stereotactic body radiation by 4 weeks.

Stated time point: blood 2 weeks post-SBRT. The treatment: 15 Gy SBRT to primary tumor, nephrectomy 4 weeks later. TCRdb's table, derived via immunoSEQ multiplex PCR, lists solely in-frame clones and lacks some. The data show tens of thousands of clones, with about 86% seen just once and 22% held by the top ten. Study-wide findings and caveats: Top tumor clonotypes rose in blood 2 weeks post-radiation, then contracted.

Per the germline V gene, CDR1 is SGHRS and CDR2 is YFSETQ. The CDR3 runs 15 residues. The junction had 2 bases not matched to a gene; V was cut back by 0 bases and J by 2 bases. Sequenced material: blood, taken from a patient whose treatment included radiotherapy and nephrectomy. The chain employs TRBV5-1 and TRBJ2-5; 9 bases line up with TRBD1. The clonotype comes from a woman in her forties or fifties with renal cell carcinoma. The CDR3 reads CASSLVTGGQETQYF. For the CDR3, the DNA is TGCGCCAGCAGCTTGGTGACAGGGGGACAAGAGACCCAGTACTTC.